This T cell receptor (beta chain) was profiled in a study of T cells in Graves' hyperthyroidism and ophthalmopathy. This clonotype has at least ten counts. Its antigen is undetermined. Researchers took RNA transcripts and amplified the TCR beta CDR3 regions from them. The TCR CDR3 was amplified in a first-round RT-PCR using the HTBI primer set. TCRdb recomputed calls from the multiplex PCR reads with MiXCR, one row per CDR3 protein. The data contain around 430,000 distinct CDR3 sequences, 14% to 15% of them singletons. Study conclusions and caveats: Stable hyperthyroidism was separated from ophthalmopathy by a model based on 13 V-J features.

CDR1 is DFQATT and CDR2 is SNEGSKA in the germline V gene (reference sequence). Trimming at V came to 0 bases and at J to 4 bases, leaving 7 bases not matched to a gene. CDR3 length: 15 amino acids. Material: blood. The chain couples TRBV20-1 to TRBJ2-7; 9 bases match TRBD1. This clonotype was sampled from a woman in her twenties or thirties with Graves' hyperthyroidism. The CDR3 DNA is TGCAGTGCTAGAGAGCCCGGGACAGGGACTTACGAGCAGTACTTC. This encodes CSAREPGTGTYEQYF.